These 29 T cell receptor beta chains were all obtained from the same sample, sequenced in a study of beta chain features in type 1 diabetes. What was sequenced were expressed TCRB transcripts, since all of the isolated RNA had been reverse transcribed. Repertoires were generated with immunoSEQ multiplex PCR, while TCRdb's copy carries only in-frame clones and drops some. The sample records approximately 380,000 clones, about 15% being singletons. Material: naive CD4+ T cells from blood. Receptor source: a woman in her late teens or twenties in good health.

V is TRBV7-3 and J is TRBJ2-1, with TRBD1 as a possible D gene (5 bases). Germline values: CDR1 SGHTA, CDR2 FQGTGA. The CDR3 has 16 amino acids. Trimming shortened V by 6 bases and J by 2 bases, and 17 bases separated the two germline ends. The CDR3 reads CASRLQATATYNEQFF. CDR3 sequence (DNA): TGTGCCAGCAGGTTACAGGCCACGGCGACCTACAATGAGCAGTTCTTC.

The rearrangement links TRBV2 to TRBJ1-5, with a tentative D call TRBD1 (6 bases). Looked up from germline, CDR1 is SNHLY and CDR2 is FYNNEI. V dropped 6 bases and J dropped 3 bases, with 15 bases sitting between them. The CDR3 totals 15 residues. CDR3 region: CASSLQGPLNQPQHF. The CDR3 DNA reads TGTGCCAGCAGCCTACAGGGCCCCCTCAATCAGCCCCAGCATTTT.

The chain uses TRBV5-6 and TRBJ2-7; 7 bases are shared with TRBD1. Germline V gives CDR1 SGHDT, CDR2 YYEEEE. The trim removed 4 bases at V and 2 bases at J, leaving 9 bases unmatched. The CDR3 has 15 residues. The CDR3 DNA sequence: TGTGCCAGCAGCCCCGGACAGGCCTTCACCTACGAGCAGTACTTC. As protein: CASSPGQAFTYEQYF. The variable domain in full, completed from reference TRBV5-6 and TRBJ2-7, reads DAGVTQSPTHLIKTRGQQVTLRCSPKSGHDTVSWYQQALGQGPQFIFQYYEEEERQRGNFPDRFSGHQFPNYSSELNVNALLLGDSALYLCASSPGQAFTYEQYFGPGTRLTVT.

J is TRBJ2-7 and V is TRBV30; 7 bases agree with TRBD1. Germline V gene lookup returns CDR1 GTSNPN and CDR2 SVGIG (reference sequence). The CDR3 spans 14 residues. Trimming removed 3 bases from V and 5 bases from J; junction bases left unmatched: 10. CDR3: CAWRWPDRTNEQYF. CDR3 in DNA: TGTGCCTGGAGATGGCCGGACAGGACGAACGAGCAGTACTTC.

This clone has just a few counts. The chain recombines TRBV7-3 with TRBJ2-2; 7 nucleotides line up with TRBD2. V lost 6 bases to trimming and J lost 2 bases; unmatched junction nucleotides: 3. In germline, CDR1 is SGHTA, CDR2 FQGTGA. The CDR3 contains 14 residues. The CDR3 DNA is TGTGCCAGCAGTCGACTAGCTAACACCGGGGAGCTGTTTTTT. Translation gives CASSRLANTGELFF.

V usage is TRBV7-2 and J usage is TRBJ2-1; 12 bases agree with TRBD2. Germline CDR1 reads SGHTA; CDR2 reads FQGNSA. Losses at the gene ends were 4 bases for V and 9 bases for J; bases not matched to a gene: 10. The CDR3 is 16 residues long. The CDR3 DNA is TGTGCCAGCAGCTCGAGGGGCCTAGCGGGAGGGCGTGAGCAGTTCTTC. This codes for CASSSRGLAGGREQFF.

This clone was seen a few times. This chain links TRBV7-9 with TRBJ1-1, with D perhaps matching TRBD1 (6 bases). Germline assignment: CDR1 SEHNR and CDR2 FQNEAQ (reference sequence). V shed 1 base and J shed 1 base, with 13 bases lying between them. The CDR3 extends over 16 amino acids. The CDR3 region is CASSLGLLGGNTEAFF. The CDR3 DNA is TGTGCCAGCAGCTTAGGGCTCTTAGGGGGGAACACTGAAGCTTTCTTT.

A few counts support this clone. The V and J genes are TRBV30 and TRBJ1-2, with a possible D match to TRBD1 (6 bases). Germline CDR1 is GTSNPN and CDR2 is SVGIG (reference sequence). CDR3 length: 15 amino acids. The V end lost 4 bases, the J end lost 6 bases, and 21 bases lay between the germline ends. The CDR3 is CAWNHYLNRQDGYTF. In DNA, the CDR3 is TGTGCCTGGAACCACTATCTTAACCGACAGGATGGCTACACCTTC. Supplemented by reference TRBV30 and TRBJ1-2, the full variable domain reads SQTIHQWPATLVQPVGSPLSLECTVEGTSNPNLYWYRQAAGRGLQLLFYSVGIGQISSEVPQNLSASRPQDRQFILSSKKLLLSDSGFYLCAWNHYLNRQDGYTFGSGTRLTVV.

This clone turned up a few times. This chain joins TRBV29-1 and TRBJ2-3; 9 bases are a match to TRBD1. CDR3 size: 14 residues. From germline, CDR1 is SQVTM and CDR2 ANQGSEA. After removal of 4 bases from V and 3 bases from J, the junction contained 5 bases not matched to a gene. CDR3 nucleotide sequence: TGCAGCGTTGGGGAGACAGGGGGAACAGATACGCAGTATTTT. Its protein product is CSVGETGGTDTQYF.

In this sample, this clone turned up a few times. The V gene is TRBV28, the J gene TRBJ1-1; the D gene is possibly TRBD1 (5 bases). Germline V gene data show CDR1 as MDHEN and CDR2 as SYDVKM. The CDR3 is 13 amino acids. The V and J ends lost 5 bases and 1 base respectively, with 8 bases between them. The CDR3 is CASSPGWNTEAFF. As DNA, the CDR3 is TGTGCCAGCAGTCCAGGGTGGAACACTGAAGCTTTCTTT. The complete variable domain, with remaining parts taken from reference TRBV28 and TRBJ1-1, reads DVKVTQSSRYLVKRTGEKVFLECVQDMDHENMFWYRQDPGLGLRLIYFSYDVKMKEKGDIPEGYSVSREKKERFSLILESASTNQTSMYLCASSPGWNTEAFFGQGTRLTVV.

Comments on this clone: Its ends do not fully match the called genes, so a read error is possible. V gene TRBV9 combines with J gene TRBJ1-1; perhaps TRBD1 as D (5 bases). CDR1 is SGDLS, CDR2 YYNGEE, per germline. The CDR3 length is 13 residues. CDR3 DNA sequence: TGTGCCAGCAGCGTAGCTGAGGACACTAAAGCTTTCTTT. This sequence encodes CASSVAEDTKAFF.

V gene TRBV28 combines with J gene TRBJ2-4; TRBD1 aligns across 7 bases. The length of the CDR3 is 15 residues. Germline V gene lookup returns CDR1 MDHEN and CDR2 SYDVKM. After removal of 3 bases from V and 3 bases from J, the junction contained 5 bases not matched to a gene. The CDR3 loop reads CASSLPGQFKNIQYF. CDR3 nucleotides: TGTGCCAGCAGTTTGCCGGGACAGTTCAAAAACATTCAGTACTTC.

The chain is built from TRBV2 and TRBJ1-2, with a possible D match to TRBD1 (5 bases). The length of the CDR3 is 11 residues. Germline V gene data show CDR1 as SNHLY and CDR2 as FYNNEI. V was clipped by 9 bases and J by 5 bases, with 10 bases between them. The CDR3 nucleotides are TGTGCCAGTTCCAAGGGGTATGGCTACACCTTC. This codes for CASSKGYGYTF.

This clone was observed a few times. The rearrangement links TRBV30 to TRBJ2-5; 9 positions match TRBD1. CDR3 size: 14 residues. Losses at the gene ends were 2 bases for V and 4 bases for J; bases not matched to a gene: 5. Germline V lookup: CDR1 GTSNPN, CDR2 SVGIG (reference sequence). In DNA, the CDR3 is TGTGCCTGGAGTCCGGGACAGGGAGCAGAGACCCAGTACTTC. Translation: CAWSPGQGAETQYF.

V gene TRBV5-5 combines with J gene TRBJ2-1; TRBD2 aligns across 12 bases. The CDR3 spans 16 residues. From germline, CDR1 is SGHKS and CDR2 YYEKEE (reference sequence). V trimming: 5 bases; J trimming: 6 bases; junction bases outside the gene matches: 9. The CDR3, as DNA: TGTGCCAGCAGGAGGCGCCAGACTAGCGGGGGCAATGAGCAGTTCTTC. Residues: CASRRRQTSGGNEQFF.

This clone was seen only a few times. This specimen includes other DNA sequences encoding the same CDR3. The J gene is TRBJ2-2, the V gene TRBV29-1; a possible D gene is TRBD2 (5 bases). Germline V gene data show CDR1 as SQVTM and CDR2 as ANQGSEA. V lost 4 bases and J 6 bases, leaving 9 bases between the germline ends. The CDR3 extends over 12 amino acids. In DNA, the CDR3 is TGCAGCGTTGGGGTGAGGGCCGGGGAGCTGTTTTTT. Translating gives CSVGVRAGELFF.

This rearrangement joins TRBV30 to TRBJ1-3; D gene unclear. This CDR3 contains 13 residues. The germline CDR1 and CDR2 sequences are GTSNPN and SVGIG (reference sequence). The ends were cut back, 0 bases at V and 4 bases at J, with 7 bases in the middle. CDR3 in DNA: TGTGCCTGGAGTGTACTAATCGGAAACACCATATATTTT. Its protein product is CAWSVLIGNTIYF.

This clone was seen more than once but under ten times. The V and J genes are TRBV29-1 and TRBJ2-3; D remains unclear. Germline-derived CDR1 and CDR2 are SQVTM and ANQGSEA. V lost 3 bases, J lost 2 bases, and 9 bases lay in between. The CDR3 is made up of 13 amino acids. The DNA for the CDR3 is TGCAGCGTTGATTGGGCGTCCACAGATACGCAGTATTTT. Amino acids: CSVDWASTDTQYF.

This clone showed up just a few times. V usage is TRBV18 and J usage is TRBJ1-1; 8 bases are a match to TRBD1. The CDR3 spans 16 residues. CDR1 KGHSH and CDR2 LQKENI come from the germline V gene. V lost 0 bases to trimming and J lost 4 bases; unmatched junction nucleotides: 7. CDR3 sequence (DNA): TGTGCCAGCTCACCACCCGGGACAGGAGCGGTCACTGAAGCTTTCTTT. Translation: CASSPPGTGAVTEAFF.

This clone has just a few counts. This chain uses TRBV28 with TRBJ2-1; 10 nucleotides line up with TRBD1. CDR1 and CDR2 from the germline V gene are MDHEN and SYDVKM. The V segment lost 6 bases and the J segment 2 bases; nucleotides outside the gene matches: 4. The CDR3 is 15 amino acids. In nucleotides, the CDR3 is TGTGCCAGCAGGACGACAGGGGGCGCCTACAATGAGCAGTTCTTC. Its protein product is CASRTTGGAYNEQFF.

The V gene is TRBV5-4, the J gene TRBJ2-3; possibly TRBD2 for D (5 bases). V gave up 4 bases and J gave up 4 bases, with 16 bases separating them. This CDR3 is built from 15 residues. Germline V lookup: CDR1 SGHNT, CDR2 YYREEE (reference sequence). CDR3 residues: CASSLSSAEADTQYF. CDR3 DNA: TGTGCCAGCAGCCTATCGAGTGCGGAGGCAGATACGCAGTATTTT.

This clone appeared a few times. V and J are TRBV11-2 and TRBJ2-3; TRBD1 is a possible D gene (5 bases). Germline values: CDR1 SGHAT, CDR2 FQNNGV. The CDR3 runs 12 residues. V was clipped by 3 bases and J by 6 bases, with 7 bases between them. This CDR3 is CASSFKGDTQYF. Here the CDR3 DNA reads TGTGCCAGCAGCTTCAAGGGGGATACGCAGTATTTT.

The gene calls are TRBV18 and TRBJ2-7; no firm D call. V was cut by 5 bases and J by 5 bases, with 13 bases left in between. The CDR3 spans 13 residues. Per germline, CDR1 KGHSH and CDR2 LQKENI. The CDR3 reads CASSSGPRDEQYF. In DNA form, the CDR3 reads TGTGCCAGCTCATCGGGTCCTCGCGACGAGCAGTACTTC.

The CDR3 is CASSQETANTEAFF. The CDR3 DNA follows: TGTGCCAGCAGCCAAGAGACAGCGAACACTGAAGCTTTCTTT. The chain combines TRBV4-2 with TRBJ1-1, with D possibly TRBD1 on 5 matching bases. CDR1 and CDR2 (germline): LGHNA, YNFKEQ. The V end was cut by 0 bases, the J end by 1 base, with 6 bases between. The CDR3 covers 14 residues.

The J gene is TRBJ2-7, the V gene TRBV11-2; 14 bases are shared with TRBD2. In germline, CDR1 is SGHAT, CDR2 FQNNGV. The CDR3 runs 16 residues. V gave up 6 bases and J gave up 3 bases; unmatched junction bases: 7. CDR3 protein: CASSSTSGRAFYEQYF. The CDR3 nucleotides are TGTGCCAGCAGTTCGACTAGCGGGAGGGCCTTCTACGAGCAGTACTTC. Full variable domain (outside the CDR3, taken from reference TRBV11-2 and TRBJ2-7): EAGVAQSPRYKIIEKRQSVAFWCNPISGHATLYWYQQILGQGPKLLIQFQNNGVVDDSQLPKDRFSAERLKGVDSTLKIQPAKLEDSAVYLCASSSTSGRAFYEQYFGPGTRLTVT.

V gene TRBV15 combines with J gene TRBJ1-1; the match to TRBD1 covers 9 bases. V lost 3 bases to trimming and J lost 6 bases; unmatched junction nucleotides: 11. The CDR3 loop spans 16 amino acids. CDR1 and CDR2 (germline): LNHNV, YYDKDF (reference sequence). DNA of the CDR3: TGTGCCACCAGCAGGGAACCTACTGGGACAGGGCCTGAAGCTTTCTTT. It codes for CATSREPTGTGPEAFF.

V is TRBV15 and J is TRBJ2-5, with 9 bases that match TRBD2. Germline CDR1 LNHNV, CDR2 YYDKDF (reference sequence). V gave up 3 bases and J gave up 1 base; unmatched junction bases: 0. The CDR3 contains 14 residues. This CDR3 is CATSRTSGQETQYF. The CDR3 DNA reads as TGTGCCACCAGCAGGACTAGCGGCCAAGAGACCCAGTACTTC.

The chain carries TRBV15 and TRBJ2-6; the match to TRBD1 covers 9 bases. The CDR3 spans 18 residues. Per the germline V gene, CDR1 is LNHNV and CDR2 is YYDKDF (reference sequence). V trimming: 0 bases; J trimming: 1 base; junction bases outside the gene matches: 4. The CDR3 here is CATSRDLQGASGANVLTF. CDR3 DNA sequence: TGTGCCACCAGCAGAGACCTACAGGGGGCTTCTGGGGCCAACGTCCTGACTTTC.

This clone was seen a few times. The gene calls are TRBV27 and TRBJ2-1; 10 bases fit TRBD1. The length of the CDR3 is 15 residues. The V and J ends lost 5 bases and 9 bases, in that order; junction bases with no gene match: 10. Germline assignment: CDR1 MNHEY and CDR2 SMNVEV (reference sequence). The CDR3 region has the DNA TGTGCCAGCAGTGTTACAAAGACAGGGGGCGGTGAGCAGTTCTTC. Translation: CASSVTKTGGGEQFF.